This T cell receptor beta chain is from a study of T cell responses to AZD1222 COVID-19 vaccine. The V gene's germline CDR1 is SGHRS and CDR2 YFSETQ. V dropped 5 bases and J dropped 0 bases, with 14 bases sitting between them. The CDR3 has 15 residues. Assay used: immunoSEQ multiplex PCR; TCRdb lists only in-frame clones, some missing. The table shows 180,000 or so clones, with about 90% occurring only once. The specimen was peripheral blood, collected 28 days after the second AZD1222 dose. The receptor was isolated from an adult who received the AZD1222 COVID-19 vaccine. The chain recombines TRBV5-1 with TRBJ1-2; maybe TRBD1 (6 bases). The CDR3: CASRRGGEANYGYTF. For the CDR3, the DNA is TGCGCCAGCAGACGGGGGGGCGAGGCTAACTATGGCTACACCTTC.